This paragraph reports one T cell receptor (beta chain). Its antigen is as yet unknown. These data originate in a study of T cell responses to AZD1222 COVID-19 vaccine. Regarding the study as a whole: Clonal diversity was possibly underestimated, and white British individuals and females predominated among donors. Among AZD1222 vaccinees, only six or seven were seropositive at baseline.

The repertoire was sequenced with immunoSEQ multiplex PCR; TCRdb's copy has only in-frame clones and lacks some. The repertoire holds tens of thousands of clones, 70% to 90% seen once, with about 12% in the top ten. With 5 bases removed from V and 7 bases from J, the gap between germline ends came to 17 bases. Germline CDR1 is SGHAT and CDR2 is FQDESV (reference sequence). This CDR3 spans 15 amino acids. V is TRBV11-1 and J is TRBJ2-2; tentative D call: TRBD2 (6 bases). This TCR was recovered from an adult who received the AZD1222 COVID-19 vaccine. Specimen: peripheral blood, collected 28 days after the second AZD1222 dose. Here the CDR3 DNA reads TGTGCCAGCAGCAAGGATATTTCGGGAGTCGGGGAGCTGTTTTTT. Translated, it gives CASSKDISGVGELFF.